The 3 T cell receptor beta chains below come from one sample, sequenced in a study of shared clonotypes between healthy human individuals. Here immunoSEQ multiplex PCR was the method, and the copy in TCRdb shows in-frame clones only, minus some. Of around 2.3 million clones listed, 95% are singletons. Sequencing was performed on naive CD4+ T cells sorted from blood. Specified subset: CD45RA+ positively selected. These receptors were taken from a man between 18 and 35 years old in good health.

The V call is TRBV7-2, the J call TRBJ1-2, with D perhaps matching TRBD1 (5 bases). Germline values: CDR1 SGHTA, CDR2 FQGNSA. V lost 0 bases, J lost 8 bases, and 19 bases lay in between. This CDR3 region has 16 residues. The CDR3 protein is CASSLAIGTDASGYTF. CDR3 DNA: TGTGCCAGCAGCTTAGCAATCGGGACGGACGCCTCCGGCTACACCTTC.

The genes are TRBV18 and TRBJ2-1; D is ambiguous. V gave up 3 bases and J gave up 6 bases, with 15 bases separating them. CDR3 size: 15 residues. Germline lookup yields CDR1 KGHSH and CDR2 LQKENI. For the CDR3, the DNA is TGTGCCAGCTCACCGCCGGCCCCCACTACCAATGAGCAGTTCTTC. Translating it yields CASSPPAPTTNEQFF.

Note on this clone: Other nucleotide sequences from this sample produce the same CDR3. This chain connects TRBV11-2 to TRBJ2-7, with TRBD2 matching over 8 bases. The CDR3 has 15 residues. V lost 1 base and J lost 0; bases outside the gene matches: 2. Germline CDR1 reads SGHAT; CDR2 reads FQNNGV. CDR3 DNA: TGTGCCAGCAGCTTAGTAGCGGGGAGCTCCTACGAGCAGTACTTC. Translation: CASSLVAGSSYEQYF.